A single sample gave rise to the 27 T cell receptor beta chains below, sequenced in a study of cytomegalovirus exposure and HLA in healthy donors. PCR amplification relied on 60 Vbeta primers (plus 13 Jbeta primers). Assay: immunoSEQ multiplex PCR; the TCRdb copy retains only in-frame clones and omits some. The sample includes around 210,000 clones. The sequencing input was PBMCs. The receptors stem from a girl aged 2-10 years in good health and CMV-seropositive.

The rearrangement links TRBV27 to TRBJ1-2; tentative D call: TRBD1 (5 bases). Germline V gene sequence: CDR1 MNHEY, CDR2 SMNVEV (reference sequence). Trimming left V 6 bases short and J 9 bases short, with 20 bases between. This CDR3 has 14 residues. CDR3 DNA: TGTGCCAGCAGAGGCGGGGGACCCCAGAGAAGCTACACCTTC. It codes for CASRGGGPQRSYTF.

The V and J genes are TRBV27 and TRBJ2-2; 8 nucleotides match TRBD2. Germline V gene lookup returns CDR1 MNHEY and CDR2 SMNVEV (reference sequence). With 2 bases clipped from V and 2 bases from J, the junction kept 4 bases outside the gene matches. The CDR3 is 16 amino acids. The CDR3 bases are TGTGCCAGCAGTTTACGTAGCGGGACAAACACCGGGGAGCTGTTTTTT. It codes for CASSLRSGTNTGELFF.

A remark on this clone: The CDR3 does not close with the conserved phenylalanine or tryptophan, likely indicating a read error. Because the CDR3's place on the DNA is in doubt, the DNA is left out and the CDR3 is given as listed by TCRdb. The rearrangement links TRBV11-2 to TRBJ2-7; the table's D call TRBD2 went unverified against the DNA. Germline CDR1 reads SGHAT; CDR2 reads FQNNGV. The CDR3 numbers 13 amino acids, ends counted. CDR3 amino acids: CASSLGADRRSSG.

J is TRBJ2-7 and V is TRBV9; 7 bases match TRBD1. Germline CDR1 SGDLS, CDR2 YYNGEE. The CDR3 sequence is 14 residues long. After removal of 0 bases from V and 3 bases from J, the junction contained 3 bases not matched to a gene. This CDR3 reads CASSVVPGGYEQYF. CDR3 sequence (DNA): TGTGCCAGCAGCGTAGTGCCAGGGGGCTACGAGCAGTACTTC.

The V call is TRBV9, the J call TRBJ2-1; 8 bases agree with TRBD2. Trimming cost V 0 bases and J 2 bases; bases outside gene matches: 1. The CDR3 extends over 15 amino acids. Germline values: CDR1 SGDLS, CDR2 YYNGEE. CDR3 region: CASSVAAGAYNEQFF. The DNA of the CDR3 is TGTGCCAGCAGCGTAGCAGCGGGAGCCTACAATGAGCAGTTCTTC.

The genes are TRBV5-1 and TRBJ2-3, with TRBD1 as a possible D gene (5 bases). This CDR3 region has 14 residues. The germline V gene has CDR1 SGHRS and CDR2 YFSETQ. Trimming took off 3 bases at V and 3 bases at J, with 11 bases between the two ends. The CDR3 loop reads CASSSPGLTDTQYF. CDR3 bases: TGCGCCAGCAGCTCTCCAGGGCTGACAGATACGCAGTATTTT. Full variable domain (rest looked up from reference TRBV5-1 and TRBJ2-3): KAGVTQTPRYLIKTRGQQVTLSCSPISGHRSVSWYQQTPGQGLQFLFEYFSETQRNKGNFPGRFSGRQFSNSRSEMNVSTLELGDSALYLCASSSPGLTDTQYFGPGTRLTVL.

The chain employs TRBV19 and TRBJ2-5, with D perhaps TRBD1 (6 bases). Germline values: CDR1 LNHDA, CDR2 SQIVND (reference sequence). The CDR3 contains 14 residues. With 3 bases removed from V and 2 bases from J, the gap between germline ends came to 10 bases. The DNA of the CDR3 is TGTGCCAGTAGTATGCAGGGGCGGCAAGAGACCCAGTACTTC. Its translation: CASSMQGRQETQYF.

This chain joins TRBV6-1 and TRBJ2-1; perhaps TRBD2 as D (6 bases). Germline lookup yields CDR1 MNHNS and CDR2 SASEGT. CDR3 size: 13 residues. V was cut by 7 bases and J by 9 bases, with 16 bases left in between. CDR3 nucleotides: TGTGCCAGCACCCTTTCCCACGGGGGTGAGCAGTTCTTC. Amino acids: CASTLSHGGEQFF.

This chain joins TRBV28 and TRBJ2-5, with D possibly TRBD2 on 7 matching bases. The germline V gene has CDR1 MDHEN and CDR2 SYDVKM. V was shortened by 7 bases and J by 5 bases, with 23 bases between the two germline ends. There are 16 residues in the CDR3. CDR3 in amino acids: CASTWGASGAEETQYF. CDR3 DNA: TGTGCCAGCACTTGGGGGGCTAGCGGAGCCGAGGAGACCCAGTACTTC.

The CDR3 here is CASQTGATGELFF. CDR3 in DNA: TGTGCCAGCCAAACAGGGGCCACCGGGGAGCTGTTTTTT. The chain couples TRBV28 to TRBJ2-2; TRBD1 agrees at 7 bases. Losses at the gene ends were 8 bases for V and 4 bases for J; bases not matched to a gene: 4. In germline, CDR1 is MDHEN, CDR2 SYDVKM. The CDR3 has 13 amino acids.

The chain employs TRBV10-2 and TRBJ2-3; D is perhaps TRBD2 (6 bases). In germline, CDR1 is WSHSY, CDR2 SAAADI. The CDR3 has 13 residues. The V end was cut by 2 bases, the J end by 4 bases, with 7 bases between. The chain's CDR3 is CASSERESDTQYF. The CDR3 bases are TGCGCCAGCAGTGAGCGGGAGTCAGATACGCAGTATTTT.

Here the CDR3 DNA reads TGTGCCAGCAGTGATATGGGGGCCGAGCAGTACTTC. It specifies CASSDMGAEQYF. The V and J genes are TRBV6-1 and TRBJ2-7, with a weak D call TRBD1 (6 bases). The germline V gene has CDR1 MNHNS and CDR2 SASEGT. Trimming cost V 3 bases and J 6 bases, with 9 bases left between them. The CDR3 covers 12 residues.

J is TRBJ2-1 and V is TRBV28; TRBD2 matches at 7 bases. The CDR3 runs to 16 residues. CDR1 and CDR2 (germline): MDHEN, SYDVKM. Trimming at V came to 6 bases and at J to 3 bases, leaving 11 bases not matched to a gene. CDR3 region: CASSGAGPAVYNEQFF. The CDR3 DNA is TGTGCCAGCAGCGGAGCGGGACCAGCCGTCTACAATGAGCAGTTCTTC.

V usage is TRBV10-1 and J usage is TRBJ2-3; 10 nucleotides align to TRBD2. The V and J ends lost 8 bases and 4 bases, in that order; junction bases with no gene match: 12. Germline loops: CDR1 WNHNN, CDR2 SYGVQD (reference sequence). This CDR3 spans 16 amino acids. The CDR3 sequence: CASRPQGSGRSDTQYF. CDR3 DNA sequence: TGCGCCAGCCGTCCCCAAGGTAGCGGGAGGTCAGATACGCAGTATTTT.

This rearrangement joins TRBV7-9 to TRBJ2-5, with 9 bases that match TRBD1. Germline CDR1 reads SEHNR; CDR2 reads FQNEAQ (reference sequence). The CDR3 loop spans 17 amino acids. Trimming took 5 bases from V and 7 from J; bases not matched to a gene: 17. Here the CDR3 reads CASSEGTGSLRGRTQYF. The CDR3 DNA sequence: TGTGCCAGCAGCGAAGGGACAGGGTCACTAAGGGGGCGGACCCAGTACTTC.

The V gene is TRBV9, the J gene TRBJ2-7, with 10 bases lining up with TRBD1. Germline V CDR1 and CDR2: SGDLS, YYNGEE. Trimming removed 3 bases from V and 2 bases from J; junction bases left unmatched: 5. The CDR3 has 15 residues. As DNA, the CDR3 is TGTGCCAGCAGCGCCGGGACAGGGGTTCCCTACGAGCAGTACTTC. Translating it yields CASSAGTGVPYEQYF.

The J gene is TRBJ1-5, the V gene TRBV4-2; D gene unclear. The CDR3 has 16 residues. The V gene lost 0 bases and the J gene lost 6 bases, with 15 bases spanning the gap. Germline assignment: CDR1 LGHNA and CDR2 YNFKEQ. Here the CDR3 DNA reads TGTGCCAGCAGCCAAGACGGCGGAGCTCTGGGTCAGCCCCAGCATTTT. Protein sequence: CASSQDGGALGQPQHF.

The chain employs TRBV5-1 and TRBJ1-2, with D possibly TRBD1 on 6 matching bases. Germline assignment: CDR1 SGHRS and CDR2 YFSETQ. Deletions cut 4 bases from V and 6 bases from J, with 16 bases between. The CDR3 has 14 amino acids. In nucleotides, the CDR3 is TGCGCCAGCAGCCTGGGGACAAGGGGTGATGGCTACACCTTC. This codes for CASSLGTRGDGYTF.

V and J are TRBV7-2 and TRBJ1-2, with D hard to call. Germline V gene data show CDR1 as SGHTA and CDR2 as FQGNSA. Deletions cut 2 bases from V and 3 bases from J, with 10 bases between. There are 14 residues in the CDR3. CDR3 nucleotides: TGTGCCAGCAGCTTACGCGGAAGTCACTATGGCTACACCTTC. This gives the protein CASSLRGSHYGYTF. The whole variable domain, filled in from reference TRBV7-2 and TRBJ1-2, reads GAGVSQSPSNKVTEKGKDVELRCDPISGHTALYWYRQSLGQGLEFLIYFQGNSAPDKSGLPSDRFSAERTGGSVSTLTIQRTQQEDSAVYLCASSLRGSHYGYTFGSGTRLTVV.

The V and J genes are TRBV11-2 and TRBJ1-6, with unresolved D. The V gene's germline CDR1 is SGHAT and CDR2 FQNNGV. This CDR3 is built from 13 residues. Trimming removed 4 bases at V and 3 bases at J, with 4 bases between. CDR3 region: CASSSLYNSPLHF. The CDR3 coding sequence is TGTGCCAGCAGCTCCCTCTATAATTCACCCCTCCACTTT. The full variable domain, its missing parts supplied by reference TRBV11-2 and TRBJ1-6, is EAGVAQSPRYKIIEKRQSVAFWCNPISGHATLYWYQQILGQGPKLLIQFQNNGVVDDSQLPKDRFSAERLKGVDSTLKIQPAKLEDSAVYLCASSSLYNSPLHFGNGTRLTVT.

The rearrangement links TRBV6-5 to TRBJ1-2; tentatively, D is TRBD1 (6 bases). The germline V and J ends were trimmed by 8 bases and 3 bases, with 16 bases remaining between them. This CDR3 is 14 amino acids long. Germline loops: CDR1 MNHEY, CDR2 SVGAGI. CDR3 region: CASGSDRSHYGYTF. CDR3 DNA: TGTGCCAGCGGTAGCGACAGGTCTCACTATGGCTACACCTTC.

V gene TRBV10-3 combines with J gene TRBJ1-1; 10 nucleotides align to TRBD1. Germline trimming cut 5 bases from V and 5 bases from J; bases unmatched to any gene: 11. Germline V CDR1 and CDR2: ENHRY, SYGVKD. The CDR3 totals 16 residues. CDR3 loop: CAISRGTGEVGTEAFF. The DNA of the CDR3 is TGTGCCATCAGTCGTGGGACAGGGGAAGTAGGGACTGAAGCTTTCTTT.

The CDR3 here is CASSSSGTSDTQYF. In DNA form, the CDR3 reads TGTGCCAGCAGCTCAAGCGGGACTTCAGATACGCAGTATTTT. The chain links TRBV7-3 to TRBJ2-3, with TRBD2 identical over 7 bases. Germline assignment: CDR1 SGHTA and CDR2 FQGTGA. This CDR3 has 14 amino acids. With V trimmed by 4 bases and J by 4 bases, 5 bases remained unmatched.

The J gene is TRBJ2-1, the V gene TRBV29-1; D gene ambiguous. The CDR3 is made up of 13 amino acids. Germline-derived CDR1 and CDR2 are SQVTM and ANQGSEA. The ends were cut back, 7 bases at V and 7 bases at J, with 17 bases in the middle. The CDR3 DNA reads as TGCAGCGGAAAGCGCTTAACTCCGAATGAGCAGTTCTTC. Translating it yields CSGKRLTPNEQFF.

The chain uses TRBV2 and TRBJ2-7; D might be TRBD2 (6 bases). This CDR3 has 16 amino acids. Germline CDR1 and CDR2: SNHLY and FYNNEI. V was clipped by 5 bases and J by 4 bases, with 21 bases between them. CDR3 amino acids: CASSLGLSVTVYEQYF. CDR3 coding DNA: TGTGCCAGCAGTCTCGGACTATCGGTTACGGTTTACGAGCAGTACTTC.

This chain joins TRBV10-1 and TRBJ1-2, with 9 bases matching TRBD1. V trimming: 8 bases; J trimming: 5 bases; junction bases outside the gene matches: 6. The CDR3 sequence is 13 residues long. The germline V gene has CDR1 WNHNN and CDR2 SYGVQD (reference sequence). CDR3 coding DNA: TGCGCCAGCGGCCCGGGACAGGGTTATGGCTACACCTTC. Its protein is CASGPGQGYGYTF.

V gene TRBV7-2 combines with J gene TRBJ1-1; the match to TRBD1 covers 9 bases. CDR1 and CDR2 (germline): SGHTA, FQGNSA. The CDR3 consists of 12 residues. With 4 bases clipped from V and 8 bases from J, the junction kept 2 bases outside the gene matches. This chain's CDR3 is CASSYTGGEAFF. In nucleotides, the CDR3 is TGTGCCAGCAGCTATACAGGGGGCGAAGCTTTCTTT.